Below are 30 T cell receptor beta chains sequenced from a single sample in a study of tumor-infiltrating lymphocytes in primary liver carcinoma. A primer matching the constant region was used to make TCR beta cDNA from approximately 0.45 ug of total RNA. Library construction for TCR beta comprised three nested multiplex PCR rounds performed with slightly modified ARM-PCR. Each of the first two PCR rounds ran approximately 9 cycles with TRBV1-TRBV30 forward and C-beta reverse primers. One entry per CDR3 protein, called by TCRdb with MiXCR from the multiplex PCR reads. Of 20,000 to 30,000 distinct CDR3 sequences listed, roughly three quarters were seen once; the top ten hold less than 35%. Joint extraction of RNA and DNA used about 17-31 mg of bulk tissue that was unsorted. The sequenced material came from liver tumor tissue from sampling region 5. As to subset: tumor region T5, tumor centre. Source of these receptors: a woman aged 25 to 45 with primary liver carcinoma and hepatitis B virus infection.

The genes are TRBV2 and TRBJ2-1; D unresolved. The germline V gene encodes CDR1 SNHLY and CDR2 FYNNEI. V was clipped by 7 bases and J by 7 bases, with 17 bases between them. This CDR3 region has 14 residues. This chain's CDR3 is CASIESSRSNEQFF. The CDR3 DNA is TGTGCCAGCATTGAGTCTTCTAGAAGTAATGAGCAGTTCTTC.

In regard to this clonotype: This CDR3 fails to terminate in the conserved phenylalanine or tryptophan, so it likely reflects a read error. The chain combines TRBV29-1 with TRBJ1-1, with D unresolved. From germline, CDR1 is SQVTM and CDR2 ANQGSEA. The CDR3 is 12 residues long. DNA of the CDR3: TGCAGGGTCGAGACATGGAGCACTGAAGCTTTCATT. Encoded protein: CRVETWSTEAFI.

In the case of this clonotype: One end of the junction is discordant with germline, which a read error may explain. The gene calls are TRBV11-2 and TRBJ1-1, with 12 bases aligning to TRBD1. Germline V CDR1 and CDR2: SGHAT, FQNNGV. CDR3 length: 20 amino acids. The CDR3 region is CASSARDRGRMRWSNTEAIF. The CDR3 DNA follows: TGTGCTAGCAGCGCTCGGGACAGGGGGCGCATGAGGTGGAGTAACACTGAAGCTATCTTT.

Regarding this clonotype: Given the absence of the conserved phenylalanine or tryptophan at the CDR3 end, a read error is likely. V is TRBV11-2 and J is TRBJ2-7, with D perhaps matching TRBD1 (6 bases). Germline-derived CDR1 and CDR2 are SGHAT and FQNNGV. V shed 7 bases and J shed 0 bases, with 22 bases lying between them. The CDR3 consists of 17 residues. CDR3 nucleotides: TGTGCCAGCACCTCCCTACTGGGGGCGGTGAACTCCTACGAGCAGTACATT. It yields the protein CASTSLLGAVNSYEQYI.

On this clonotype itself: One end of the junction is discordant with germline, which a read error may explain. Here the CDR3 DNA reads TGTGCCCTCAGTGGGTTAGTTTCTGGAAACACCATATATTTT. This sequence encodes CALSGLVSGNTIYF. The J gene is TRBJ1-3, the V gene TRBV10-3; no definite D call. The CDR3 runs to 14 residues. Germline V CDR1 and CDR2: ENHRY, SYGVKD.

Concerning this clonotype: Its ends do not fully match the called genes, so a read error is possible. CDR3 sequence (DNA): TGTAGCGTCGTGGGGTGGGAGGGCTTAACGTTCTTC. Protein product: CSVVGWEGLTFF. The gene calls are TRBV29-1 and TRBJ2-1; 7 nucleotides line up with TRBD2. Germline V gene data show CDR1 as SQVTM and CDR2 as ANQGSEA. CDR3 length: 12 residues.

The count of this clonotype is one. A junction end diverges from the germline sequence, so it may reflect a read error. The chain carries TRBV12-3 or TRBV12-4 and TRBJ2-5; tentatively, D is TRBD1 (5 bases). This CDR3 contains 14 residues. The CDR3 reads CATSFKGPVETQYF. DNA for the CDR3: TGTGCCACCAGTTTTAAGGGGCCGGTTGAGACCCAGTACTTC.

This clonotype was counted at least ten times. Lacking the conserved final phenylalanine or tryptophan, this CDR3 likely reflects a read error. The rearrangement joins TRBV29-1 to TRBJ2-1; possible D gene TRBD2, 5 bases. CDR3 length: 13 residues. CDR1 is SQVTM and CDR2 is ANQGSEA in the germline V gene. CDR3 loop: CSAARDASNGQFL. The CDR3 DNA follows: TGCAGCGCCGCCCGGGATGCTTCGAATGGGCAGTTCCTC.

In its sample, this clonotype ranks as large. The rearrangement joins TRBV11-3 to TRBJ2-1; 14 nucleotides align to TRBD2. In germline, CDR1 is SGHNT, CDR2 YENEEA. The trim removed 5 bases at V and 8 bases at J, leaving 5 bases unmatched. The CDR3 runs to 15 residues. The DNA for the CDR3 is TGTGCCAGCAGCCGACTAGCGGGGGGGGGGTATGAGCAGTTCTTC. Translation: CASSRLAGGGYEQFF.

Of note for this clonotype: The germline gene is not matched at one end of the junction; a read error may be the cause. The genes are TRBV30 and TRBJ2-5, with D perhaps being TRBD1 or TRBD2 (5 bases each). CDR1 GTSNPN and CDR2 SVGIG come from the germline V gene (reference sequence). This CDR3 is built from 13 residues. The CDR3 sequence: CAWSIGTSETQYF. CDR3 sequence (DNA): TGCGCCTGGAGTATCGGGACCTCGGAGACCCAGTACTTC. The full variable domain, completed using reference TRBV30 and TRBJ2-5, is SQTIHQWPATLVQPVGSPLSLECTVEGTSNPNLYWYRQAAGRGLQLLFYSVGIGQISSEVPQNLSASRPQDRQFILSSKKLLLSDSGFYLCAWSIGTSETQYFGPGTRLLVL.

This clonotype was seen a few times. A much more abundant neighbour one base away suggests this may be a read error. The gene calls are TRBV11-2 and TRBJ2-3; 8 bases map to TRBD2. After removal of 5 bases from V and 6 bases from J, the junction contained 4 bases not matched to a gene. Germline values: CDR1 SGHAT, CDR2 FQNNGV. The CDR3 consists of 13 residues. CDR3 bases: TGTGCCAGCAGCCTCGTAGCGGGGGATACGCAGTATTTT. Protein product: CASSLVAGDTQYF.

This clonotype was detected a few times. No conserved phenylalanine or tryptophan is present at the end of the CDR3, so a read error is the likely explanation. The chain is built from TRBV4-3 and TRBJ2-7, with D perhaps TRBD2 (7 bases). The V gene's germline CDR1 is LGHNA and CDR2 YSLEER. The CDR3 consists of 18 residues. CDR3 sequence (DNA): TGCGCTAGCAGCCAAGCTGTGACGGGGGGCCATATTAGCTACGAGCAGTACTCC. It translates to CASSQAVTGGHISYEQYS.

This clonotype was seen repeatedly, ten times or more. At one boundary the junction diverges from the germline segment, which might be a read error. The rearrangement joins TRBV6-6 to TRBJ2-6, with 8 bases identical to TRBD1. Germline assignment: CDR1 MNHNY and CDR2 SVGAGI (reference sequence). The CDR3 runs 15 residues. The CDR3 bases are TGTGCCAGCTTCCTCGGACAGGGTAGGGTCAACGTTCTGACTTTC. The encoded protein is CASFLGQGRVNVLTF.

This clonotype showed up just a few times. This CDR3 is missing its conserved last phenylalanine or tryptophan, likely due to a read error. The CDR3 nucleotides are TGTGCCTGGACCCGGGACAGCCACTCTGGAAACACCATATATTCT. It specifies CAWTRDSHSGNTIYS. The genes are TRBV30 and TRBJ1-3; 7 bases map to TRBD1. V lost 4 bases, J lost 0 bases, and 6 bases stayed unmatched. The CDR3 loop spans 15 amino acids. CDR1 and CDR2 (germline): GTSNPN, SVGIG (reference sequence).

Comment on this clonotype: The junction and the germline gene differ at one end; a read error may be behind it. V is TRBV11-2 and J is TRBJ2-7; D is undetermined. This CDR3 spans 16 amino acids. Germline assignment: CDR1 SGHAT and CDR2 FQNNGV. This CDR3 reads CASISYPGPYVYEQYF. The CDR3 DNA reads as TGTGCCAGCATCTCATATCCGGGTCCCTATGTCTACGAGCAATACTTC.

This chain connects TRBV11-1 to TRBJ2-1, with 8 bases fitting TRBD2. Trimming at V came to 6 bases and at J to 4 bases, leaving 8 bases not matched to a gene. The germline V gene encodes CDR1 SGHAT and CDR2 FQDESV (reference sequence). The CDR3 is made up of 15 amino acids. The CDR3 protein is CASRIDTSGYNEQFF. DNA for the CDR3: TGTGCCAGCAGGATCGATACTAGCGGTTACAATGAGCAGTTCTTC.

Concerning this clonotype itself: The CDR3 end shows no conserved phenylalanine or tryptophan, and so a read error is likely. V is TRBV4-2 and J is TRBJ2-7, with 11 positions matching TRBD1. The CDR3 is 16 amino acids. Germline loops: CDR1 LGHNA, CDR2 YNFKEQ. The trim removed 0 bases at V and 6 bases at J, leaving 7 bases unmatched. CDR3 sequence: CASSQDSGQGGGEQYS. In DNA, the CDR3 is TGTGCCAGCAGCCAAGATTCGGGACAGGGGGGGGGCGAGCAGTACTCC.

This clonotype was found once. This chain connects TRBV5-6 to TRBJ2-5; 8 positions match TRBD1. The CDR3 is 13 amino acids. The germline CDR1 and CDR2 sequences are SGHDT and YYEEEE. V lost 9 bases and J lost 5; bases outside the gene matches: 9. CDR3 nucleotide sequence: TGTGCCAACAGAGACAGGGGTCGGGAGACCCAGTACTTC. It codes for CANRDRGRETQYF.

This rearrangement joins TRBV11-2 to TRBJ1-2; D remains ambiguous. V shed 2 bases and J shed 7 bases, with 14 bases lying between them. Germline V CDR1 and CDR2: SGHAT, FQNNGV. This CDR3 is built from 14 residues. The CDR3 loop is CASSLREAKCGYTF. As DNA, the CDR3 is TGTGCCAGCAGCTTAAGGGAGGCTAAATGTGGCTACACCTTC. Full variable domain (outside the CDR3, taken from reference TRBV11-2 and TRBJ1-2): EAGVAQSPRYKIIEKRQSVAFWCNPISGHATLYWYQQILGQGPKLLIQFQNNGVVDDSQLPKDRFSAERLKGVDSTLKIQPAKLEDSAVYLCASSLREAKCGYTFGSGTRLTVV.

J is TRBJ2-5 and V is TRBV11-2, with D perhaps being TRBD1 or TRBD2 (6 bases each). The V end was cut by 5 bases, the J end by 3 bases, with 19 bases between. The CDR3 covers 16 residues. Germline V CDR1 and CDR2: SGHAT, FQNNGV. This chain's CDR3 is CASSTRIGGPKETQYF. The CDR3 DNA sequence: TGTGCCAGCAGCACAAGAATCGGGGGCCCGAAAGAGACCCAGTACTTC.

The chain couples TRBV28 to TRBJ1-2; D is undetermined. Germline V gene data show CDR1 as MDHEN and CDR2 as SYDVKM. The CDR3 contains 14 residues. Trimming took 5 bases from V and 4 from J, leaving 14 bases between them. In nucleotides, the CDR3 is TGTGCCAGCAGTCTGCGGTCGGACTTCTATGGCTACACCTTC. This gives the protein CASSLRSDFYGYTF.

As to this clonotype: This is likely a read error, given that the CDR3 carries no conserved phenylalanine or tryptophan at its end. This sequence joins TRBV10-3 and TRBJ2-3; 11 nucleotides match TRBD2. Germline V gene lookup returns CDR1 ENHRY and CDR2 SYGVKD. The CDR3 totals 15 residues. CDR3 region: CTISSGRALTDTQYV. The CDR3 coding sequence is TGCACCATCAGTAGCGGGAGGGCCCTCACAGATACTCAGTATGTT.

Regarding this clonotype: At one end, the junction sequence differs from germline, possibly due to a read error. This chain connects TRBV6-5 to TRBJ2-6; D is perhaps TRBD1 or TRBD2 (5 bases each). CDR3 length: 18 residues. The V gene's germline CDR1 is MNHEY and CDR2 SVGAGI. CDR3 sequence reads: CASKTYRRRVSGVNILTF. Written as DNA, the CDR3 is TGTGCCAGCAAGACATACAGGAGGCGCGTCTCTGGGGTCAACATCCTGACTTTC.

This clonotype occurred once. The chain links TRBV29-1 to TRBJ2-6; 8 bases line up with TRBD1. With 0 bases clipped from V and 3 bases from J, the junction kept 10 bases outside the gene matches. Germline CDR1 SQVTM, CDR2 ANQGSEA. This CDR3 is built from 18 residues. This CDR3 is CSVEDRRQGACGANVLTF. The DNA for the CDR3 is TGCAGCGTTGAAGATCGACGTCAGGGGGCATGTGGGGCCAACGTCCTGACTTTC.

Comments on this clonotype: Possible read error: a much larger clone is one base away. The gene calls are TRBV9 and TRBJ2-1, with TRBD2 matching 8 bases. The germline CDR1 and CDR2 sequences are SGDLS and YYNGEE. CDR3 length: 17 amino acids. The trim removed 2 bases at V and 5 bases at J, leaving 12 bases unmatched. The CDR3 here is CASSVSSSGGSHNEQFF. The CDR3 DNA reads TGTGCCAGCAGCGTTTCGTCCTCGGGGGGGTCCCACAATGAGCAGTTCTTC.

Here the CDR3 DNA reads TGCGACGGCGGCTTGGGGGACAGGGTTACAAATGAGCAGTTCTTC. Protein sequence: CDGGLGDRVTNEQFF. V and J are TRBV5-1 and TRBJ2-1, with TRBD1 matching over 9 bases. Looked up from germline, CDR1 is SGHRS and CDR2 is YFSETQ. This CDR3 region has 15 residues.

A few counts support this clonotype. One end of the junction is discordant with germline, which a read error may explain. This chain joins TRBV9 and TRBJ2-1, with 9 bases that match TRBD2. The CDR3 is made up of 16 amino acids. Germline values: CDR1 SGDLS, CDR2 YYNGEE. Written as DNA, the CDR3 is TGTGCCAGTAGCGCATATCCCACGCGGGAGGGGCATGAGCAGTTCTTC. This translates into CASSAYPTREGHEQFF.

In regard to this clonotype: This may be a read error, as it is one base from a much larger clone. The chain is built from TRBV6-2 or TRBV6-3 and TRBJ2-3, with 11 bases lining up with TRBD2. There are 19 residues in the CDR3. Germline CDR1 is MNHEY and CDR2 is SVGEGT. CDR3 DNA: TGTGTCAGCAGTTACTCGACACTGTGGACTAGCGGGTTCACAGATACGCAGTATTTT. Protein sequence: CVSSYSTLWTSGFTDTQYF.

By sample share, this clonotype is large. The chain has TRBV11-2 and TRBJ2-7; tentatively, D is TRBD2 (5 bases). The germline V gene encodes CDR1 SGHAT and CDR2 FQNNGV. CDR3 length equals 15 residues. Trimming removed 0 bases at V and 9 bases at J, with 18 bases between. CDR3 coding DNA: TGTGCCAGCAGCTTAGAAACGAGGGATCTACGCGGGCAGTACTTC. Its translation: CASSLETRDLRGQYF. Using reference TRBV11-2 and TRBJ2-7 for the parts outside the CDR3, the full variable domain is EAGVAQSPRYKIIEKRQSVAFWCNPISGHATLYWYQQILGQGPKLLIQFQNNGVVDDSQLPKDRFSAERLKGVDSTLKIQPAKLEDSAVYLCASSLETRDLRGQYFGPGTRLTVT.

As concerns this clonotype: The junction and the germline gene differ at one end; a read error may be behind it. The V gene is TRBV5-4, the J gene TRBJ2-3, with 7 bases that match TRBD2. The CDR3 has 18 residues. Germline V gene data show CDR1 as SGHNT and CDR2 as YYREEE (reference sequence). The CDR3 bases are TGTGCTAGCAGTAACCCGGTGGCTAGCGGAAATAGGACAGATACGCAGTATTTT. It is translated as CASSNPVASGNRTDTQYF.